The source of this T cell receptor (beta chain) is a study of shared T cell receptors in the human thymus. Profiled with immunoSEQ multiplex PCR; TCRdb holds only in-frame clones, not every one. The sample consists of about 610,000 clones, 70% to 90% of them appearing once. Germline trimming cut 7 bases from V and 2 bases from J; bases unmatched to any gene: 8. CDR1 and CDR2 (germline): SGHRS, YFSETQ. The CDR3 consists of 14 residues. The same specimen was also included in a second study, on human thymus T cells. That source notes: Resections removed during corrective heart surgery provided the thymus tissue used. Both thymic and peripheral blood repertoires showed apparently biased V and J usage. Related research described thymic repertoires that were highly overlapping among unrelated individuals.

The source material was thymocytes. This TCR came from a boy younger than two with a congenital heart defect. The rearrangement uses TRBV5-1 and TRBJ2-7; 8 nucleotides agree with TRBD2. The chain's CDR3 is CASAWGLGAYEQYF. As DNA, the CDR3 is TGCGCCAGCGCATGGGGACTAGGGGCCTACGAGCAGTACTTC.